This T cell receptor beta chain was captured in a study of Graves' ophthalmopathy and Graves' hyperthyroidism. In this cohort's terms, stable hyperthyroidism meant no ophthalmopathy by 18 months of follow-up. The study amplified TCR beta CDR3 regions using RNA transcripts. HTBI primers served in a first-round RT-PCR, which a second-round multiplex PCR followed. TCRdb recomputed calls from the multiplex PCR reads with MiXCR, one row per CDR3 protein. The table shows roughly 400,000 distinct CDR3 sequences, with approximately 15% occurring only once. A remark on this clonotype: The antigen is not known.

Study results and caveats: Ophthalmopathy could be told apart from stable hyperthyroidism by a 13-signature model (about 90% sensitivity, about 81% specificity). With a specificity of around 72% and a sensitivity of about 71%, the model predicted ophthalmopathy progression. Most thyroid clonotypes with frequency above 0.001 were detected in blood too.

Trimming shortened V by 4 bases and J by 6 bases, and 10 bases separated the two germline ends. Germline assignment: CDR1 DFQATT and CDR2 SNEGSKA (reference sequence). CDR3 length: 11 residues. The clonotype was recovered from a woman under 30 with stable Graves' hyperthyroidism. Sequencing was performed on peripheral blood. The chain uses TRBV20-1 and TRBJ2-7; D is possibly TRBD2 (6 bases). The CDR3 nucleotides are TGCAGTGCTATCTCTAGCGTCGAGCAGTACTTC. This sequence encodes CSAISSVEQYF.